These 8 T cell receptor beta chains originate from one sample sequenced in a study of HIV-infected patients and healthy controls. Follow-up blood was drawn about 14 weeks, roughly three months, after antiretroviral therapy began. Whole blood was used without fractionation, so all unsorted peripheral T cells were included. Reverse transcription used roughly 450 ng RNA and constant-region primers for alpha and beta. Alpha and beta chain libraries were made separately by chain-specific third strand synthesis with multiplexing indices. One entry per CDR3 protein results from TCRdb running MiXCR on the 5' RACE reads. The sample contains roughly 7,800 distinct CDR3 sequences, roughly 9.4% of which appear only once. This material consisted of blood, taken during antiretroviral therapy. The source is an adult with HIV infection.

About this clonotype itself: At one of its ends the junction is not consistent with the germline gene, which may arise from a read error. The CDR3 nucleotides read TGCAGTGCGAGAGAGTCTGGGGCCAACGTCCTGACTTTC. Translating it yields CSARESGANVLTF. The chain carries TRBV20-1 and TRBJ2-6; D not resolved. The CDR3 totals 13 residues. From germline, CDR1 is DFQATT and CDR2 SNEGSKA (reference sequence).

This clonotype came up many times. The chain links TRBV10-3 to TRBJ1-5, with D perhaps TRBD1 (6 bases). V was shortened by 2 bases and J by 7 bases, with 12 bases between the two germline ends. The germline gives CDR1 ENHRY, CDR2 SYGVKD. CDR3 length equals 14 residues. CDR3 coding DNA: TGTGCCATCAGTGAGACTACAGGGCGCCAGCCCCAGCATTTT. It yields the protein CAISETTGRQPQHF.

This clonotype is medium-sized (0.01 to 0.1%). The gene calls are TRBV5-1 and TRBJ2-3; 12 bases are shared with TRBD2. The CDR3 has 16 residues. The junction had 7 bases not matched to a gene; V was cut back by 6 bases and J by 2 bases. The germline CDR1 and CDR2 sequences are SGHRS and YFSETQ. The CDR3 sequence is CASTRLAGESTDTQYF. For the CDR3, the DNA is TGCGCCAGCACAAGACTAGCGGGAGAGTCCACAGATACGCAGTATTTT.

This clonotype was seen at least ten times. This sequence joins TRBV29-1 and TRBJ1-1, with 9 bases lining up with TRBD1. The CDR3 loop spans 16 amino acids. V shed 6 bases and J 5 bases; nucleotides not matched to a gene: 16. CDR1 is SQVTM and CDR2 is ANQGSEA in the germline V gene. For the CDR3, the DNA is TGCAGCGTCGAAAGTAATGGGGACAGGGATTTTACTGAAGCTTTCTTT. It specifies CSVESNGDRDFTEAFF.

By share, this clonotype counts as medium-sized. The chain carries TRBV12-3 or TRBV12-4 and TRBJ1-5; D not certain. CDR3 size: 15 residues. V was trimmed by 3 bases and J by 0 bases, leaving 9 bases between them. CDR3 protein: CASSFTEYSNQPQHF. CDR3 nucleotide sequence: TGTGCCAGCAGTTTCACAGAATATAGCAATCAGCCCCAGCATTTT.

The chain employs TRBV4-2 and TRBJ2-1; D gene unclear. The V gene's germline CDR1 is LGHNA and CDR2 YNFKEQ. The CDR3 covers 14 residues. V gave up 2 bases and J gave up 10 bases, with 15 bases separating them. The CDR3 DNA is TGTGCCAGCAGCCAACATTCTAAGTTAGGGGAGCAGTTCTTC. This sequence encodes CASSQHSKLGEQFF.

This clonotype is termed medium-sized. This chain connects TRBV7-6 to TRBJ1-1; tentatively, D is TRBD1 (5 bases). Per the germline V gene, CDR1 is SGHVS and CDR2 is FNYEAQ. This CDR3 is built from 16 residues. The ends were cut back, 3 bases at V and 1 base at J, with 15 bases in the middle. CDR3 bases: TGTGCCAGCAGCTTGGGGACGGACTGGGGGAACACTGAAGCTTTCTTT. Amino acid sequence: CASSLGTDWGNTEAFF.

This clonotype was picked up one time. This chain joins TRBV6-1 and TRBJ2-7; tentative D call: TRBD2 (5 bases). The CDR3 contains 16 residues. CDR1 and CDR2 from the germline V gene are MNHNS and SASEGT. The chain's CDR3 is CASSPTGFQSLYEQCV. Here the CDR3 DNA reads TGTGCCAGCAGTCCTACGGGGTTTCAGTCTTTATACGAGCAGTGCGTC.